This entry concerns a single T cell receptor (beta chain). TCRdb keeps only in-frame clones here, not all; method: immunoSEQ multiplex PCR. The sample records around 15,000 clones, 52% being singletons. As for treatment: randomized to nivolumab then ipilimumab (arm A) or the reverse (arm B). Patients had received no earlier DNA-damaging chemotherapy. From thawed PBMCs, live CD3+CD8+ cells negative for CD19 and CD56 were sorted. CDR3 length equals 15 residues. Germline lookup yields CDR1 LNHNV and CDR2 YYDKDF (reference sequence). With V trimmed by 5 bases and J by 5 bases, 8 bases remained unmatched. The record originates from a study of sequential checkpoint blockade in melanoma. Study at large: Randomization was 1:1 between first-line nivolumab→ipilimumab and ipilimumab→nivolumab.

The V gene is TRBV15, the J gene TRBJ1-5; TRBD1 agrees at 8 bases. This sequence was found in a human donor with melanoma. Sequencing was performed on CD8+ T cells sorted from blood (inferred from file names), taken from a patient given nivolumab and ipilimumab in sequence. The CDR3 nucleotides are TGTGCCACCAGCTCCCGGACAGGGACTTATCAGCCCCAGCATTTT. This encodes CATSSRTGTYQPQHF.